Listed below are T cell receptor beta chains from one sample, sequenced in a study of blood T cells in healthy people across ages. Each CDR3 protein is one row after TCRdb ran MiXCR on the 5' RACE reads. The sample shows roughly 1,500,000 distinct CDR3 sequences, roughly 30% of them seen only once. Sequenced input: blood. These receptors were obtained from a woman aged 25 to 39 in good health. Each CDR3 is given with its conserved first and last residue. Fields, in order: J gene, clone size, D gene, V gene, CDR3 DNA, CDR3 protein. D genes are given only for firm matches. Part of the rows lack a size; the others show once, few, many or a class for expanded clones.

TRBJ2-7,NA,NA,TRBV6-1,TGTGCCAGCAGTGGGAGCGCACTTTACTACGAGCAGTACTTC,CASSGSALYYEQYF
TRBJ2-5,NA,NA,TRBV11-2,TGTGCCAGCAGCTTAGGGCTAGGGACGGAGGGGGAGACCCAGTACTTC,CASSLGLGTEGETQYF
TRBJ1-1,NA,NA,TRBV11-2,TGTGCCAGCAGCTTAGAACCAGCCAGAGTCGCTGAGGCTTTCTTT,CASSLEPARVAEAFF
TRBJ1-2,few,TRBD1,TRBV7-9,TGTGCCAGCAGCTCCGGACAGGGGAAGGATGGCTACACCTTC,CASSSGQGKDGYTF
TRBJ2-7,NA,NA,TRBV20-1,TGCAGTGCTAGAGGGGGCGACTACGTGCAGTACTTC,CSARGGDYVQYF
TRBJ2-3,NA,TRBD1,TRBV20-1,TGCAGTGCTAGAATAAGACAGGGATCCCCGCCCGCAGATACGCAGTATTTT,CSARIRQGSPPADTQYF
TRBJ2-5,many,TRBD2,TRBV20-1,TGCAGTGCTAGAGGGAGCGGGAGGGGACAAGAGACCCAGTACTTC,CSARGSGRGQETQYF
TRBJ2-2,NA,TRBD1,TRBV6-1,TGTGCCAGCAGCGTAATGACAGGGCAGTCATCCGGGGAGCTGTTTTTT,CASSVMTGQSSGELFF
TRBJ2-7,many,TRBD1,TRBV10-3,TGTGCCATCAGTGACCCGGGACAGGGCGGACCAAGCTCCTACGAGCAGTACTTC,CAISDPGQGGPSSYEQYF
TRBJ2-3,NA,TRBD2,TRBV7-9,TGTGCCAGCAGCCGAACTAGCGGTCCAATAGTGGATACGCAGTATTTT,CASSRTSGPIVDTQYF
TRBJ2-5,many,NA,TRBV7-9,TGTGCCAGCAGCCCCGTGTGGCAGAAACAAGAGACCCAGTACTTC,CASSPVWQKQETQYF
TRBJ1-2,few,TRBD1,TRBV5-1,TGCGCCGGCAGCTCAGGGGGCGCGGTTGGCTACACCTTC,CAGSSGGAVGYTF
TRBJ2-1,NA,TRBD1,TRBV3-1,TGTGCCAGCAGCCAAGAGGTTGGCCAGGGGGCGGCCTACAATGAGCAGTTCTTC,CASSQEVGQGAAYNEQFF
TRBJ2-3,few,TRBD2,TRBV4-1,TGCGCCAGCAGCCAAGATGGACCTAGCGGATACACAGATACGCAGTATTTT,CASSQDGPSGYTDTQYF
TRBJ1-2,NA,NA,TRBV2,TGTGCCAGCAGTGCGACCGCCGCCTGGGGCTACACCTTC,CASSATAAWGYTF
TRBJ2-1,NA,NA,TRBV4-2,TGTGCCAGCAGCCAAGAGAGGGGGCGGGGCAATGAGCAGTTCTTC,CASSQERGRGNEQFF
TRBJ2-1,NA,TRBD2,TRBV6-5,TGTGCCAGCAGGCCGACTAGCGGGAGTAGGAATGAGCAGTTCTTC,CASRPTSGSRNEQFF
TRBJ1-1,many,TRBD1,TRBV4-1,TGCGCCAGCAGCCCTTGGACAGGTAACACTGAAGCTTTCTTT,CASSPWTGNTEAFF
TRBJ2-1,once,NA,TRBV28,TGTGCCAGCAGCTTAAGGAGTAATGAGCGGTTCTTC,CASSLRSNERFF
TRBJ2-1,few,TRBD1,TRBV11-1,TGTGCCAGCAGCACGGGACAGGGCGTTTACAATGAGCAGTTCTTC,CASSTGQGVYNEQFF
TRBJ2-7,few,NA,TRBV28,TGTGCCAGCAGGGTGCAGGGGCCGAGCTCCTACGAGCAGTACTTC,CASRVQGPSSYEQYF
TRBJ2-7,NA,NA,TRBV20-1,TGCAGTGCTAGAGCTAACCAGGGGTGGGAGCAGTACTTC,CSARANQGWEQYF
TRBJ2-7,few,NA,TRBV4-1,TGCGCCAGCAGCCAAGAAGAGGCGGGGAGGTGCGACGAGCAGTACTTC,CASSQEEAGRCDEQYF
TRBJ2-5,few,NA,TRBV7-6,TGTGCCAGCAGCTTAGCGGGATCAGAAGAGACCCAGTACTTC,CASSLAGSEETQYF
TRBJ2-7,once,NA,TRBV28,TGTGCCAGCAGTTTACCCCGGCGGGTGCAGTACTTC,CASSLPRRVQYF
TRBJ2-7,few,NA,TRBV28,TGTGCCAGCAGTTTTCCGGCTTGGTCCGGGGCCTACGAGCAGTACTTC,CASSFPAWSGAYEQYF
TRBJ2-7,NA,TRBD2,TRBV7-3,TGTGCCAGCAGCAACTGGACTAGCGGGACCTACGAGCAGTACTTC,CASSNWTSGTYEQYF
TRBJ2-6,NA,NA,TRBV7-3,TGTGCCACCGTTGCGGACGCCTCTGGGGCCAACGTCCTGACTTTC,CATVADASGANVLTF
TRBJ2-7,NA,NA,TRBV13,TGTGCCAGCACCCCCGGTAGAACGGTAAGCTCCTACGAGCAGTACTTC,CASTPGRTVSSYEQYF
TRBJ2-1,NA,TRBD1,TRBV7-2,TGTGCCAGCAGCTTAGCGGGACAGGGTAACAATGAGCAGTTCTTC,CASSLAGQGNNEQFF
TRBJ1-4,NA,NA,TRBV7-9,TGTGCCAGCAGCCAACAGGAGAATAATGAAAAACTGTTTTTT,CASSQQENNEKLFF
TRBJ2-7,many,TRBD1,TRBV20-1,TGCAGTGCTAGACCCGAGACAGGGGCCTCCTCCTACGAGCAGTACTTC,CSARPETGASSYEQYF
TRBJ2-7,NA,NA,TRBV20-1,TGCAGTGCTAGAGGCCGAGGACAGAGAAACTCCTACGAGCAGTACTTC,CSARGRGQRNSYEQYF
TRBJ2-1,NA,TRBD2,TRBV29-1,TGCTGCGTTTTACTAGCGGGGGATTACAATGAGCAGTTCTTC,CCVLLAGDYNEQFF
TRBJ2-7,many,TRBD1,TRBV4-2,TGTGCCAGCAGCCCTGGACAGGACTTCTACGAGCAGTACTTC,CASSPGQDFYEQYF
TRBJ2-2,NA,TRBD1,TRBV4-1,TGCGCCAGCAGCCAAGAAGGGGACAGCTACACCGGGGAGCTGTTTTTT,CASSQEGDSYTGELFF
TRBJ2-3,many,NA,TRBV29-1,TGCAGCGCCCGGAGCTGGTCTAGCACAGATACGCAGTATTTT,CSARSWSSTDTQYF
TRBJ2-5,many,NA,TRBV29-1,TGCAGCGCCACTTCCGGGGAGACCCAGTACTTC,CSATSGETQYF